One sample yielded the 22 T cell receptor beta chains listed below, sequenced in a study of blood T cell repertoires in COVID-19. Generated by immunoSEQ multiplex PCR, the TCRdb table keeps only in-frame clones and is missing some. The sample yields about 340,000 clones, about 88% seen once. Source material: peripheral blood. These receptors were taken from a woman in her 70s with COVID-19, enrolled during active disease.

The CDR3 bases are TGCAGTGCTAGTCTTCCTCAGAGGACTGAAGCTTTCTTT. It is translated as CSASLPQRTEAFF. The gene calls are TRBV20-1 and TRBJ1-1; unclear D gene. Trimming shortened V by 3 bases and J by 5 bases, and 13 bases separated the two germline ends. This CDR3 has 13 residues. Looked up from germline, CDR1 is DFQATT and CDR2 is SNEGSKA (reference sequence).

V and J are TRBV5-1 and TRBJ1-1; D possibly corresponds to TRBD1 (6 bases). Germline V gene sequence: CDR1 SGHRS, CDR2 YFSETQ. The CDR3 is made up of 15 amino acids. The germline V and J ends were trimmed by 1 base and 0 bases, with 10 bases remaining between them. The CDR3 region is CASSLTTGLNTEAFF. The CDR3 DNA reads TGCGCCAGCAGCTTGACTACAGGGTTGAACACTGAAGCTTTCTTT.

J is TRBJ2-2 and V is TRBV21-1; whether TRBD1, the table's D call, matches the DNA was not checked. TRBV21-1 is listed as a pseudogene. This CDR3 is 15 amino acids long. The CDR3 sequence is CASSKGTGVHGELFF. The CDR3 nucleotides are TGTGCCAGCAGCAAAGGGACAGGGGTTCACGGGGAGCTGTTTTTT.

This clone was seen a few times. This chain connects TRBV27 to TRBJ2-2; 10 bases are a match to TRBD1. J gave up 7 bases and V 3 bases, and 14 bases lay outside the gene matches. The V gene's germline CDR1 is MNHEY and CDR2 SMNVEV (reference sequence). This CDR3 is built from 18 residues. The DNA of the CDR3 is TGTGCCAGCAGTTTCGACTCTCCGGGACAGGGGATCGGCGGGGAGCTGTTTTTT. Protein sequence: CASSFDSPGQGIGGELFF.

The chain has TRBV5-4 and TRBJ1-2; TRBD1 agrees at 8 bases. The CDR3 runs to 13 residues. With 4 bases clipped from V and 5 bases from J, the junction kept 4 bases outside the gene matches. Germline assignment: CDR1 SGHNT and CDR2 YYREEE (reference sequence). CDR3 in amino acids: CASSQDRDYGYTF. CDR3 bases: TGTGCCAGCAGCCAGGACAGGGATTATGGCTACACCTTC.

CDR3 sequence: CASSLGTTSGGTNEQFF. CDR3 in DNA: TGCGCCAGCAGCTTGGGAACGACTAGCGGGGGAACCAATGAGCAGTTCTTC. The rearrangement links TRBV5-1 to TRBJ2-1; 12 bases are a match to TRBD2. CDR1 and CDR2 from the germline V gene are SGHRS and YFSETQ. This CDR3 is built from 17 residues. The V gene end was trimmed by 0 bases and the J gene end by 6 bases; junction bases not matched to a gene: 7.

The V and J genes are TRBV18 and TRBJ1-1; unclear D gene. This CDR3 has 15 amino acids. Germline V lookup: CDR1 KGHSH, CDR2 LQKENI. Between the trimmed V and J ends, which lost 1 base and 2 bases, there was a span of 11 bases. The CDR3 sequence is CASSPLPETNTEAFF. The CDR3 DNA is TGTGCCAGCTCACCACTTCCAGAGACTAACACTGAAGCTTTCTTT.

This chain links TRBV4-1 with TRBJ1-2; perhaps TRBD1 as D (5 bases). This CDR3 is built from 13 residues. Germline assignment: CDR1 MGHRA and CDR2 YSYEKL. Trimming stripped 0 bases from V and 7 bases from J, with 9 bases between. CDR3: CASSQEMGPGYTF. CDR3 sequence (DNA): TGCGCCAGCAGCCAAGAAATGGGGCCTGGCTACACCTTC.

The rearrangement uses TRBV2 and TRBJ2-7; D gene uncertain. V was cut by 2 bases and J by 4 bases, with 6 bases left in between. CDR1 and CDR2 from the germline V gene are SNHLY and FYNNEI. This CDR3 contains 12 residues. This CDR3 is CASSEYLYEQYF. In DNA, the CDR3 is TGTGCCAGCAGTGAATACTTATACGAGCAGTACTTC.

This clone was found once. This rearrangement joins TRBV7-2 to TRBJ1-4; 7 bases align to TRBD1. CDR3 size: 15 residues. The V gene's germline CDR1 is SGHTA and CDR2 FQGNSA. Losses at the gene ends were 0 bases for V and 5 bases for J; bases not matched to a gene: 3. CDR3 loop: CASSLAGGGNEKLFF. CDR3 DNA sequence: TGTGCCAGCAGCTTAGCAGGGGGCGGAAATGAAAAACTGTTTTTT.

V is TRBV5-1 and J is TRBJ2-2; TRBD2 aligns across 11 bases. Germline-derived CDR1 and CDR2 are SGHRS and YFSETQ. Losses at the gene ends were 4 bases for V and 2 bases for J; bases not matched to a gene: 10. The CDR3 runs 18 residues. CDR3 in DNA: TGCGCCAGCAGCCTACCATCTAGCGGGGGGCCTAACACCGGGGAGCTGTTTTTT. Translation: CASSLPSSGGPNTGELFF.

The chain combines TRBV5-1 with TRBJ2-7; D might be TRBD1 (6 bases). CDR3 size: 16 residues. The germline gives CDR1 SGHRS, CDR2 YFSETQ. V was cut by 0 bases and J by 0 bases, with 13 bases left in between. CDR3 in amino acids: CASSLALGQVSYEQYF. Written as DNA, the CDR3 is TGCGCCAGCAGCTTGGCCTTGGGACAAGTCTCCTACGAGCAGTACTTC.

This clone was observed a single time. This sample includes further DNA sequences coding for the same CDR3. The V gene is TRBV5-1, the J gene TRBJ2-7; D perhaps matches TRBD1 (6 bases). The CDR3 runs to 14 residues. The V and J ends lost 2 bases and 4 bases respectively, with 13 bases between them. Germline loops: CDR1 SGHRS, CDR2 YFSETQ. In DNA form, the CDR3 reads TGCGCCAGCAGCTTACAGGGTGACAGATACGAGCAGTACTTC. Its protein is CASSLQGDRYEQYF.

V and J are TRBV7-9 and TRBJ1-2; TRBD1 agrees at 7 bases. The CDR3 is 14 amino acids. Looked up from germline, CDR1 is SEHNR and CDR2 is FQNEAQ (reference sequence). V gave up 4 bases and J gave up 2 bases; unmatched junction bases: 4. CDR3 in DNA: TGTGCCAGCAGCTCCGGGACAGACAACTATGGCTACACCTTC. Its protein is CASSSGTDNYGYTF.

The chain links TRBV7-9 to TRBJ1-4; 7 bases are shared with TRBD1. The CDR3 length is 16 residues. CDR1 SEHNR and CDR2 FQNEAQ come from the germline V gene (reference sequence). V shed 4 bases and J 2 bases; nucleotides not matched to a gene: 7. The CDR3 loop is CASSWTGGGTNEKLFF. The CDR3 DNA sequence: TGTGCCAGCAGCTGGACAGGCGGGGGGACTAATGAAAAACTGTTTTTT.

The chain employs TRBV10-3 and TRBJ1-1; TRBD1 agrees at 7 bases. The V and J ends lost 7 bases and 4 bases, in that order; junction bases with no gene match: 15. The CDR3 has 16 amino acids. The germline gives CDR1 ENHRY, CDR2 SYGVKD. Here the CDR3 DNA reads TGTGCCATCAACCAAGGACAGGCCCCTTTGGGCACTGAAGCTTTCTTT. It specifies CAINQGQAPLGTEAFF.

This rearrangement joins TRBV5-6 to TRBJ2-3; D is undetermined. This CDR3 is built from 14 residues. Germline values: CDR1 SGHDT, CDR2 YYEEEE. Trimming removed 2 bases from V and 4 bases from J, with 11 bases in between. The CDR3 sequence is CASSFVSASDTQYF. The CDR3 bases are TGTGCCAGCAGCTTTGTGAGCGCGTCAGATACGCAGTATTTT.

V gene TRBV25-1 combines with J gene TRBJ2-2, with D possibly matching TRBD1 (5 bases). The CDR3 has 13 residues. Germline values: CDR1 MGHDK, CDR2 SYGVNS. Trimming shortened V by 10 bases and J by 2 bases, and 11 bases separated the two germline ends. The CDR3 sequence is CATDDRNTGELFF. CDR3 in DNA: TGTGCCACCGACGACAGAAACACCGGGGAGCTGTTTTTT.

The gene calls are TRBV5-1 and TRBJ2-3; 16 bases line up with TRBD2. The length of the CDR3 is 16 residues. Germline V lookup: CDR1 SGHRS, CDR2 YFSETQ. Losses at the gene ends were 4 bases for V and 6 bases for J; bases not matched to a gene: 5. CDR3: CASSPGTSGGADTQYF. The CDR3 nucleotides read TGCGCCAGCAGCCCCGGGACTAGCGGGGGGGCGGATACGCAGTATTTT.

The chain employs TRBV19 and TRBJ2-1; 7 bases match TRBD2. Unmatched junction bases numbered 5, after V lost 6 bases and J lost 9 bases. Germline V gene data show CDR1 as LNHDA and CDR2 as SQIVND (reference sequence). The CDR3 loop spans 12 amino acids. The DNA for the CDR3 is TGTGCCAGTAGGTGGGGGGGAGGTGAGCAGTTCTTC. As protein: CASRWGGGEQFF.

The genes are TRBV5-4 and TRBJ1-2; TRBD1 aligns across 8 bases. V shed 0 bases, J shed 3 bases, and the junction held 1 base outside the gene matches. The CDR3 is made up of 14 amino acids. Germline V lookup: CDR1 SGHNT, CDR2 YYREEE (reference sequence). CDR3 in DNA: TGTGCCAGCAGCTTGGCACAGGGGGACTATGGCTACACCTTC. It codes for CASSLAQGDYGYTF.

This clone was observed a handful of times. The chain recombines TRBV6-4 with TRBJ1-5; D possibly corresponds to TRBD1 (6 bases). Per the germline V gene, CDR1 is MRHNA and CDR2 is SNTAGT. This CDR3 spans 14 amino acids. V was cut by 2 bases and J by 9 bases, with 14 bases left in between. CDR3 amino acids: CASSDPGARGPQHF. Here the CDR3 DNA reads TGTGCCAGCAGTGACCCAGGGGCAAGGGGGCCCCAGCATTTT.